This T cell receptor (beta chain) was recorded in a study of beta chain features in type 1 diabetes. Study-wide results and caveats: When cDNA is sequenced, cells with high TCR expression could be over-represented. The naive, central memory and Treg TCRB repertoires showed an apparent similarity that was greater among patients than among healthy donors.

The investigators reverse transcribed all of the isolated RNA, so they sequenced expressed TCRB transcripts. Libraries were prepared by immunoSEQ multiplex PCR; TCRdb keeps only in-frame clonotypes and omits some of them. The data hold more than 300,000 clones, with approximately 16% observed a single time. Germline loops: CDR1 DFQATT, CDR2 SNEGSKA (reference sequence). Trimming cost V 5 bases and J 12 bases, with 14 bases left between them. The CDR3 spans 11 residues. Details on this clone: Its specificity is unknown.

The chain uses TRBV20-1 and TRBJ2-1, with a tentative D call TRBD2 (5 bases). The sequence was collected from a woman between 18 and 29 years old in good health. The sequenced sample consisted of naive CD4+ T cells from blood. The CDR3 loop reads CSAQEAGGQFF. The CDR3 coding sequence is TGCAGTGCTCAAGAAGCCGGAGGGCAGTTCTTC.